This TCR beta chain was sequenced for a study of technical replicates of blood from several donors. Assay used: immunoSEQ multiplex PCR; TCRdb lists only in-frame clones, some missing. This table has about 67,000 clones, 98% appearing once. This clone occurred once. V was cut by 5 bases and J by 1 base, with 14 bases left in between. The CDR3 has 15 amino acids. Looked up from germline, CDR1 is SEHNR and CDR2 is FQNEAQ (reference sequence). The sequenced sample was T cells isolated from PBMCs. The chain uses TRBV7-9 and TRBJ1-2; D remains unclear. The sequence was obtained from a human donor in good health. The CDR3, as DNA: TGTGCCAGCAGCAGGCGGCCCTCATTTAACTATGGCTACACCTTC. Translated, it gives CASSRRPSFNYGYTF.